This record concerns one TCR beta chain sequence. Its antigen remains unidentified. The germline V gene has CDR1 SQVTM and CDR2 ANQGSEA. Trimming cost V 8 bases and J 9 bases; bases outside gene matches: 6. This CDR3 contains 13 residues. The source of the sample is a study of long-term antiretroviral therapy in people with HIV. Study-wide points: When set beside controls, HIV repertoires had CDR3 length ranges that were narrower.

Every single participant having HIV got treatment inside the United States. With survey level as its setting, the immunoSEQ assay was v3.0. Profiling relied on immunoSEQ multiplex PCR, and the TCRdb table lists in-frame clones only, not all of them. This table holds 26,000 or so clones, about 85% found once. Sequencing was performed on unsorted PBMCs, taken 1.9 years after starting antiretroviral therapy. The gene calls are TRBV29-1 and TRBJ2-1; 14 bases match TRBD2. The sequence came from a woman aged 25 to 39 with HIV. CDR3 coding DNA: TGCAGCACGGGACTAGCGGGGGCCATTGAGCAGTTCTTC. Translation gives CSTGLAGAIEQFF.